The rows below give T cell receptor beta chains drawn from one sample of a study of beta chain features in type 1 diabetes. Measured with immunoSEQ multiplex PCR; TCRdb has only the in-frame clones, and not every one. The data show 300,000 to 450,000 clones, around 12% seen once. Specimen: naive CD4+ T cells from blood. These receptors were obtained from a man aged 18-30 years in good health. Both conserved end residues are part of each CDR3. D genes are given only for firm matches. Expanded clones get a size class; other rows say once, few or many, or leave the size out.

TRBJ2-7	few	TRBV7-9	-	TGTGCCAGCAGCTTAGGGGGGCCCTTTAAAGGAACCTACGAGCAGTACTTC	CASSLGGPFKGTYEQYF
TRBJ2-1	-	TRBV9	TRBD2	TGTGCCAGCAGCGTAGAACTAGCGGGCAATGAGCAGTTCTTC	CASSVELAGNEQFF
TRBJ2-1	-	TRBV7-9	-	TGTGCCAGCAGCCCCCCAGGGAATGAGCAGTTCTTC	CASSPPGNEQFF
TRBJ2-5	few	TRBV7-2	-	TGTGCCAGCACCTTTAGGGGGGGCCTTGGGGAGACCCAGTACTTC	CASTFRGGLGETQYF
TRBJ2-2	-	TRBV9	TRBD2	TGTGCCAGCAGCGTAAGAGCGGGGGGGAACACCGGGGAGCTGTTTTTT	CASSVRAGGNTGELFF
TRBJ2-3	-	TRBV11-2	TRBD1	TGTGCCAGCAGCTACATCACCGGGACAGGAGGCACAGATACGCAGTATTTT	CASSYITGTGGTDTQYF
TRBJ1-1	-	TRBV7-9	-	TGTGCCAGCAGCTTAGAACGGTACACTGAAGCTTTCTTT	CASSLERYTEAFF
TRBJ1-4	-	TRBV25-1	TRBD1	TGTGCCAGCAGCGGGACAGGGTTGGGAAAACTGTTTTTT	CASSGTGLGKLFF
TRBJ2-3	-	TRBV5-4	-	TGTGCCAGCAGCTCAGTTAGCGGAACAGATACGCAGTATTTT	CASSSVSGTDTQYF
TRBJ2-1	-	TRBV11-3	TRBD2	TGTGCCAGCAGCCTTAGCGGGCCCCTCAATGAGCAGTTCTTC	CASSLSGPLNEQFF
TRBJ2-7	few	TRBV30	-	TGTGCCTGGGGTCTTGCGGGGGCCTCATCTTCCTACGAGCAGTACTTC	CAWGLAGASSSYEQYF
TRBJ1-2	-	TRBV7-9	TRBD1	TGTGCCAGCAGCTTATGGACAGGGGGGGATGGCTACACCTTC	CASSLWTGGDGYTF
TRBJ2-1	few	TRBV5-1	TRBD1	TGCGCCAGCAGCCCCGGACAGGGATCCTACAATGAGCAGTTCTTC	CASSPGQGSYNEQFF
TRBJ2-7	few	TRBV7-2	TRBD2	TGTGCCAGCAGTAATGGGGGGGAGCTTCTTCGCTACGAGCAGTACTTC	CASSNGGELLRYEQYF
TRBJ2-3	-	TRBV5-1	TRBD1	TGCGCCAGCAGCAAAGGGACAGTCAGCACAGATACGCAGTATTTT	CASSKGTVSTDTQYF
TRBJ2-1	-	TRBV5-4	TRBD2	TGTGCCAGCAGCTCCCCCAAGGGACTAGCGCTCGGGAATGAGCAGTTCTTC	CASSSPKGLALGNEQFF
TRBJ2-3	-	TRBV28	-	TGTGCCAGCAGTTTATTTTCAGGGATCGTAGATACGCAGTATTTT	CASSLFSGIVDTQYF
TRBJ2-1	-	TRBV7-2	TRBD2	TGTGCCAGCAGCCGACTAGCGGGGGGGCTGGACAATGAGCAGTTCTTC	CASSRLAGGLDNEQFF
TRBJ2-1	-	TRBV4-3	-	TGCGCCAGCAGCCAAGCCCGGGACACGCAGTTCTTC	CASSQARDTQFF
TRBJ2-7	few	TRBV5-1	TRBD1	TGCGCCAGCAGCCGGACAGGGCCCTCCTACGAGCAGTACTTC	CASSRTGPSYEQYF
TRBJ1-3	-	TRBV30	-	TGTGCCTGGATTCGACGGAGCTCTGGAAACACCATATATTTT	CAWIRRSSGNTIYF
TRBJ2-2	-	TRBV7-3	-	TGTGCCAGCAGCTACGGACTGTACACCGGGGAGCTGTTTTTT	CASSYGLYTGELFF
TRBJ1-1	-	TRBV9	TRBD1	TGTGCCAGCAGCGTACGACGTCAGGGGGACGCTGAAGCTTTCTTT	CASSVRRQGDAEAFF
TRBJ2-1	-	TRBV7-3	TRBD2	TGTGCCAGCAGCTCCCTAGCGGGTTCCTACAATGAGCAGTTCTTC	CASSSLAGSYNEQFF
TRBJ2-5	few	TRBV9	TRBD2	TGTGCCAGCACCGGGGGGGGAGGTGAGACCCAGTACTTC	CASTGGGGETQYF
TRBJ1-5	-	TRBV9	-	TGTGCCAGCAGCGTAGGGGAAGGGAGTTTGAGTAGCAATCAGCCCCAGCATTTT	CASSVGEGSLSSNQPQHF
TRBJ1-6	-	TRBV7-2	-	TGTGCCAGCAGCTTAGAGGGGCTTGGATCACCCCTCCACTTT	CASSLEGLGSPLHF
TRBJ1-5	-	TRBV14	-	TGTGCCAGCAGCCCTCCGGGTAGCAATCAGCCCCAGCATTTT	CASSPPGSNQPQHF
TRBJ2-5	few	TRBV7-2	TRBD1	TGTGCCAGCAGCGTCGACCGGGACAGGGAAGGGACCCAGTACTTC	CASSVDRDREGTQYF
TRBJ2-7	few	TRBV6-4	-	TGTGCCAGCACCGAACCTGACAGGCACTCCTACGAGCAGTACTTC	CASTEPDRHSYEQYF
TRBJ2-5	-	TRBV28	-	TGTGCCAGCAGTCCTCCGGACCTGGGAGCCGGCGTAGTGGAGACCCAGTACTTC	CASSPPDLGAGVVETQYF
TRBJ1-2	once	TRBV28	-	TGTGCCAGCAGTTTGGTGGACAGTCGGTATGGCTACACCTTC	CASSLVDSRYGYTF
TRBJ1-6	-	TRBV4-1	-	TGCGCCAGCAGCCAAGTGTGGCAGAATTCACCCCTCCACTTT	CASSQVWQNSPLHF
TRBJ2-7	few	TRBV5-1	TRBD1	TGCGCCAGCAGCTTTACCGGACAGGGACAGGACGAGCAGTACTTC	CASSFTGQGQDEQYF
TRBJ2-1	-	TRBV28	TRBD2	TGTGCCAGCAGCAAGACTAGCGGGGAACGGTCCTACAATGAGCAGTTCTTC	CASSKTSGERSYNEQFF
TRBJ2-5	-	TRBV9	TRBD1	TGTGCCAGCAGCGTAGGACAGGGTGGGAAGACCCAGTACTTC	CASSVGQGGKTQYF
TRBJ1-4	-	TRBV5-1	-	TGCGCCAGCAGCTTGGGCACAGACAATGAAAAACTGTTTTTT	CASSLGTDNEKLFF
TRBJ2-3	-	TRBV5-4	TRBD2	TGTGCCAGCAGCCTGAAAAAGATACTAGCGGGGGGCCACACAGATACGCAGTATTTT	CASSLKKILAGGHTDTQYF
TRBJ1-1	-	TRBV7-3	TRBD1	TGTGCCAGCAGCTCACAGGGGGGGAACACTGAAGCTTTCTTT	CASSSQGGNTEAFF
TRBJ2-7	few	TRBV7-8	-	TGTGCCAGCAGCTTAGTTGTAGCACAGGCCCTAGGGGAGCAGTACTTC	CASSLVVAQALGEQYF
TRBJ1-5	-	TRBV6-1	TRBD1	TGTGCCAGCAGTGAAGGGCGGGACAGGGTGGGTCAGCCCCAGCATTTT	CASSEGRDRVGQPQHF
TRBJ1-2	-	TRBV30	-	TGTGCCTGGAGGGGTGACAGCCCCTATGGCTACACCTTC	CAWRGDSPYGYTF
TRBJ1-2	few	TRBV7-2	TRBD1	TGTGCCAGCAGCTTCCCCCCGCGATACGACAGGGATTCCTATGGCTACACCTTC	CASSFPPRYDRDSYGYTF
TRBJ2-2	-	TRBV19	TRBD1	TGTGCCAGTAGTGTAACAGGGGGCGCGAACACCGGGGAGCTGTTTTTT	CASSVTGGANTGELFF
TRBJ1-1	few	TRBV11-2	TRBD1	TGTGCCAGCAGCCGAGAACGACAGGGCACTGAAGCTTTCTTT	CASSRERQGTEAFF
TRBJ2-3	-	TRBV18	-	TGTGCCAGCTCATCGTCGACCGAGGGTCTCACAGATACGCAGTATTTT	CASSSSTEGLTDTQYF
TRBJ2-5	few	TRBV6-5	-	TGTGCCAGCAGCTCCATGGGGCAGGGCCAAGAGACCCAGTACTTC	CASSSMGQGQETQYF
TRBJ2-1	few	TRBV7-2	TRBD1	TGTGCCAGCAGCCGCTTGGGACAGCACAATGAGCAGTTCTTC	CASSRLGQHNEQFF
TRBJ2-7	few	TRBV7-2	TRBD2	TGTGCCAGCAGCTCGCCTGGGGTTAGCGGGCTCCACTTC	CASSSPGVSGLHF
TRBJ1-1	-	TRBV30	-	TGTGCCTGGAGTTCTTCTGGGGCCACTGAAGCTTTCTTT	CAWSSSGATEAFF
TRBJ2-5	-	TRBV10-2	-	TGCGCCAGCAGCCTCACAGGGTTAGAGACCCAGTACTTC	CASSLTGLETQYF
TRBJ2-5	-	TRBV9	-	TGTGCCAGCAGCGTTGGGGAGCTGCAAGAGACCCAGTACTTC	CASSVGELQETQYF
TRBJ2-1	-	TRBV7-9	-	TGTGCCAGCAGCTTAGGAGGGTCCGGTGAGCAGTTCTTC	CASSLGGSGEQFF